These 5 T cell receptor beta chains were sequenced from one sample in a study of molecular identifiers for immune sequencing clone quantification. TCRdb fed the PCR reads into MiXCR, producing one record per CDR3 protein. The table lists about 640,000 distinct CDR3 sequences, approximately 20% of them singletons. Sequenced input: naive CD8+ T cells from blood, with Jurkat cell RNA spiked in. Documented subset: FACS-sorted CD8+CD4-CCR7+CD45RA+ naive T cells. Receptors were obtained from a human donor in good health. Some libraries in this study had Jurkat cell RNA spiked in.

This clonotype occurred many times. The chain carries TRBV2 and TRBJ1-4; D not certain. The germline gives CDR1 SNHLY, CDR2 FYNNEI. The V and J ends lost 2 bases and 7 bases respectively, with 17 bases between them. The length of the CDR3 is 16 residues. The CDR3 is CASSEFDLTSIEKLFF. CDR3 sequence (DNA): TGTGCCAGCAGTGAATTCGATCTGACATCGATTGAAAAACTGTTTTTT.

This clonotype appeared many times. The CDR3 nucleotides read TGTGCCAGCAGCCTAGGGGACTGGGGAGGAGAGACCCAGTACTTC. It codes for CASSLGDWGGETQYF. The rearrangement joins TRBV5-5 to TRBJ2-5, with D tentatively TRBD2 (6 bases). From germline, CDR1 is SGHKS and CDR2 YYEKEE (reference sequence). This CDR3 region has 15 residues. V gave up 4 bases and J gave up 4 bases, with 17 bases separating them.

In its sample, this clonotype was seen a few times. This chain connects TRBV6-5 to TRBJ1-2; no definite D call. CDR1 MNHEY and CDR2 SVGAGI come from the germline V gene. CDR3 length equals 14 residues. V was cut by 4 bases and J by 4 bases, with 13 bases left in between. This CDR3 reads CASSFGLLSYGYTF. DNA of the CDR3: TGTGCCAGCAGTTTCGGACTATTATCCTATGGCTACACCTTC.

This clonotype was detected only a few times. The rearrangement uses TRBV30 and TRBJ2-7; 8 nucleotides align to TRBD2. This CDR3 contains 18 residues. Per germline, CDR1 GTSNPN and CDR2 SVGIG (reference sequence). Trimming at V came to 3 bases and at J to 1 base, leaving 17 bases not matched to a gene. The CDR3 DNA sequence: TGTGCCTGGAGACCCCCCTGGGGTAGCGGGACTTCGTCCTACGAGCAGTACTTC. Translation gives CAWRPPWGSGTSSYEQYF.

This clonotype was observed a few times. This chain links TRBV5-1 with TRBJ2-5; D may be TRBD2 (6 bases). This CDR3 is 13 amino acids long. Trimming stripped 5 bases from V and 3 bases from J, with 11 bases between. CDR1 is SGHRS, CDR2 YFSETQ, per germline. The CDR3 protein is CASRFPGEETQYF. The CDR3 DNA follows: TGCGCCAGCAGGTTCCCGGGGGAAGAGACCCAGTACTTC.